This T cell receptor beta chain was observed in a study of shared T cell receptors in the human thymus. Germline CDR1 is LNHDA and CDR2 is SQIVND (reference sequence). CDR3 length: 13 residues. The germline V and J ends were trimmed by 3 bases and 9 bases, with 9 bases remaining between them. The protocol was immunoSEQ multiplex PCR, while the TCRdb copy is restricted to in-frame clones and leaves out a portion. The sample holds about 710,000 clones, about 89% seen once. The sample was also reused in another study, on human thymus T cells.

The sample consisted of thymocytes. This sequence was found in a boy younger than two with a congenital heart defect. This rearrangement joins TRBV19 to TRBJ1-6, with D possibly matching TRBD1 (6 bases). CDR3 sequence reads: CASSIGQFSPLHF. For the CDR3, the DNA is TGTGCCAGTAGTATTGGACAGTTTTCACCCCTCCACTTT.